Each of the 15 T cell receptor beta chains below was sequenced from the same sample in a study of vaccination and CD4 T cells after COVID-19. Researchers used the Oncomine TCR Beta short-read assay to sequence DNA from cultured CD4+ T cells. A single record per CDR3 protein comes from TCRdb applying MiXCR to the PCR reads. The data contain more than 13,000 distinct CDR3 sequences, just over 20% of them singletons. Treatment described: approximately nine-day PBMC culture with coronavirus spike peptide pools or control peptides (ViraFEST assay). These receptors' targets are unknown. Sequenced here: CD4+ T cells from blood, cultured in vitro, sampled before SARS-CoV-2 vaccination. Source of these receptors: a human donor who received a COVID-19 vaccine.

This clonotype was seen a few times. This chain links TRBV10-3 with TRBJ1-2; a possible D gene is TRBD1 (6 bases). The CDR3 is 15 residues long. Germline-derived CDR1 and CDR2 are ENHRY and SYGVKD. Trimming pared 6 bases from V and 4 bases from J, leaving 18 bases between. CDR3 nucleotide sequence: TGTGCCATCAGCAAAGGGACAAGGGAAACCTATGGCTACACCTTC. It is translated as CAISKGTRETYGYTF.

The chain recombines TRBV5-1 with TRBJ1-4, with D possibly matching TRBD1 (5 bases). Germline V CDR1 and CDR2: SGHRS, YFSETQ. The CDR3 covers 14 residues. The germline V and J ends were trimmed by 5 bases and 3 bases, with 11 bases remaining between them. The CDR3 loop reads CASREGTANEKLFF. The CDR3 DNA reads as TGCGCCAGCAGGGAGGGGACGGCTAATGAAAAACTGTTTTTT.

This clonotype was found a few times. V usage is TRBV5-4 and J usage is TRBJ2-4, with TRBD2 identical over 7 bases. Losses at the gene ends were 6 bases for V and 1 base for J; bases not matched to a gene: 1. The CDR3 consists of 13 residues. In germline, CDR1 is SGHNT, CDR2 YYREEE (reference sequence). The CDR3 DNA is TGTGCCAGCACCGGGGGGGCCAAAAACATTCAGTACTTC. It encodes CASTGGAKNIQYF.

Only a few counts were recorded for this clonotype. The chain joins TRBV20-1 to TRBJ2-3; 10 nucleotides align to TRBD2. J was trimmed by 6 bases and V by 5 bases; bases with no gene match: 11. CDR1 and CDR2 from the germline V gene are DFQATT and SNEGSKA (reference sequence). The CDR3 is 15 residues long. CDR3 DNA: TGCAGTGCTCCGAGCGGGGGGGCCGCATATGATACGCAGTATTTT. Translating it yields CSAPSGGAAYDTQYF.

This clonotype was seen a handful of times. The CDR3 DNA reads as TGTGCCAGCAGTTACCCTAGCGGGGAGAACACCGGGGAGCTGTTTTTT. It codes for CASSYPSGENTGELFF. The chain links TRBV6-5 to TRBJ2-2; 9 bases fit TRBD2. Germline CDR1 and CDR2: MNHEY and SVGAGI. The CDR3 length is 16 residues. After removal of 2 bases from V and 1 base from J, the junction contained 2 bases not matched to a gene.

V is TRBV11-3 and J is TRBJ2-7; no clear D. Germline lookup yields CDR1 SGHNT and CDR2 YENEEA. There are 12 residues in the CDR3. Trimming removed 5 bases from V and 2 bases from J, with 7 bases in between. The CDR3 is CASSLNTYEQYF. As DNA, the CDR3 is TGTGCCAGCAGCCTAAACACCTACGAGCAGTACTTC.

A few counts support this clonotype. J is TRBJ1-2 and V is TRBV21-1; no DNA check was done on the table's D call, TRBD1. TRBV21-1 has pseudogene status. The CDR3 is 15 residues long. The CDR3: CASRQRGDRHYGYTF. CDR3 DNA sequence: TGTGCCAGCAGGCAGCGGGGGGACAGGCACTATGGCTACACCTTC.

The rearrangement joins TRBV4-2 to TRBJ1-1; D is ambiguous. The CDR3 spans 13 residues. CDR1 is LGHNA and CDR2 is YNFKEQ in the germline V gene. The V and J ends lost 0 bases and 1 base respectively, with 3 bases between them. This CDR3 is CASSQDRNTEAFF. CDR3 coding DNA: TGTGCCAGCAGCCAAGACAGGAACACTGAAGCTTTCTTT.

V gene TRBV12-3 or TRBV12-4 combines with J gene TRBJ1-1; the D is unclear. The CDR3 runs to 12 residues. Trimming removed 5 bases at V and 1 base at J, with 5 bases between. The CDR3 is CASSRQNTEAFF. The CDR3 bases are TGTGCCAGCAGTCGCCAGAACACTGAAGCTTTCTTT.

This clonotype occurred a few times. The gene calls are TRBV12-3 or TRBV12-4 and TRBJ2-7, with unresolved D. The CDR3 covers 13 residues. V lost 5 bases, J lost 2 bases, and 10 bases lay in between. The CDR3 reads CASSPSVTYEQYF. CDR3 in DNA: TGTGCCAGCAGTCCCTCTGTTACCTACGAGCAGTACTTC.

This clonotype is termed medium-sized. The rearrangement links TRBV20-1 to TRBJ2-7, with 8 bases lining up with TRBD1. The J segment lost 1 base and the V segment lost 4 bases, leaving 6 bases of the junction unmatched. Per germline, CDR1 DFQATT and CDR2 SNEGSKA (reference sequence). The CDR3 has 14 residues. The CDR3 DNA reads as TGCAGTGCTATGTCAGGGGGCCTTTCCTACGAGCAGTACTTC. It is translated as CSAMSGGLSYEQYF.

This clonotype was detected only a few times. The chain recombines TRBV6-1 with TRBJ2-5, with TRBD2 identical over 10 bases. The CDR3 length is 14 residues. Trimming took 6 bases from V and 1 from J; bases not matched to a gene: 2. Germline V gene data show CDR1 as MNHNS and CDR2 as SASEGT. The CDR3 sequence is CASRVAGGQETQYF. The CDR3 DNA follows: TGTGCCAGCAGAGTAGCGGGGGGCCAAGAGACCCAGTACTTC.

Within the sample, this clonotype is medium-sized. This rearrangement joins TRBV20-1 to TRBJ2-2, with TRBD2 identical over 9 bases. The CDR3 consists of 16 residues. CDR1 and CDR2 from the germline V gene are DFQATT and SNEGSKA (reference sequence). The V and J ends lost 1 base and 4 bases, in that order; junction bases with no gene match: 7. CDR3 DNA sequence: TGCAGTGCTAGAGTACCTAGCGGGGTGGGCACCGGGGAGCTGTTTTTT. Its protein is CSARVPSGVGTGELFF.

The rearrangement joins TRBV5-1 to TRBJ2-4; TRBD1 aligns across 11 bases. The V gene's germline CDR1 is SGHRS and CDR2 YFSETQ. The ends lost 4 bases at V and 2 bases at J; junction bases unmatched: 5. This CDR3 contains 16 residues. The CDR3 nucleotides read TGCGCCAGCAGCCGGACAGGGGGCCTGACCAAAAACATTCAGTACTTC. Protein sequence: CASSRTGGLTKNIQYF. Combining the CDR3 with reference TRBV5-1 and TRBJ2-4 gives the whole variable domain KAGVTQTPRYLIKTRGQQVTLSCSPISGHRSVSWYQQTPGQGLQFLFEYFSETQRNKGNFPGRFSGRQFSNSRSEMNVSTLELGDSALYLCASSRTGGLTKNIQYFGAGTRLSVL.

DNA of the CDR3: TGTGCCAGCAGTCTCAGGACAGGGACGGGGTTCTATGGCTACACCTTC. Protein: CASSLRTGTGFYGYTF. The chain links TRBV2 to TRBJ1-2; 8 positions match TRBD1. Germline V gene data show CDR1 as SNHLY and CDR2 as FYNNEI. J lost 4 bases, V lost 5 bases, and 12 bases had no gene match. The CDR3 consists of 16 residues. The full variable domain, in which reference TRBV2 and TRBJ1-2 provide the parts outside the CDR3, is EPEVTQTPSHQVTQMGQEVILRCVPISNHLYFYWYRQILGQKVEFLVSFYNNEISEKSEIFDDQFSVERPDGSNFTLKIRSTKLEDSAMYFCASSLRTGTGFYGYTFGSGTRLTVV.